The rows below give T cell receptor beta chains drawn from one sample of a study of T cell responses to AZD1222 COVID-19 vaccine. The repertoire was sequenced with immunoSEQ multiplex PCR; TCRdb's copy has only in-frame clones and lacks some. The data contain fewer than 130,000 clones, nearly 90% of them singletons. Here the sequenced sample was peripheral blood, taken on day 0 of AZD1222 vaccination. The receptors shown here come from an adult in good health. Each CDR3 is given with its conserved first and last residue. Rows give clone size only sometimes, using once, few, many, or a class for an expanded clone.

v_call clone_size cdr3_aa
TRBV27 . CASKQFSYNEQFF
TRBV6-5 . CASSYSRTGGNQPQHF
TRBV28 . CASGTNYGYTF
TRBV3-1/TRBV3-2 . CASRGTTDEQFF
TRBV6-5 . CASTAGQGVADTQYF
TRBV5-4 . CASSLSGQFNEKLFF
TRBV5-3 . CARSLWVPARNPDHYEQYF
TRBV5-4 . CASSSSGGAHEQFF
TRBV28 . CASSLTEGNYGYTF
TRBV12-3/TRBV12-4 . CASRSGANVLTF
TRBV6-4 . CASSDSSGSPLHF
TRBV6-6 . CASSSSGGLRYEQYF
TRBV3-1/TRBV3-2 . CASSQVEGSAFF
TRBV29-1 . CSVVRGGHTQYF
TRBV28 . CAAGQGASGELFF
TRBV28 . CASRVAGVGGHTGELFF
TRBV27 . CASKAGGRTGELFF
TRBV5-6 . CASSLGVVDEQFF
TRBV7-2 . CASSFPQVNTGELFF
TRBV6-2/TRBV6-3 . CASSYSMARNSPLHF
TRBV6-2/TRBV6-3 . CASSPPPDRDNSPLHF
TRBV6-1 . CASSEALSSGGTDTQYF
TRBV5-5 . CASSSGGTDSNTEAFF
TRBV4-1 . CASSQDKLAGGVGQFF
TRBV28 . CASSAPDGLDEQYF
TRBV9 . CASSVVRDTEAFF
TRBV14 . CASRVTGGDTQYF
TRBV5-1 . CASSLVDSPLHF
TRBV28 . CASERGGTDTQYF
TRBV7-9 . CASSLSSGIETQYF
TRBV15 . CATSRDLAYEQYF
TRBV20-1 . CSAPWGAEAFF
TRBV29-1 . CSVVWGASGSNGELFF
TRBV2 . CASRAGGGYTEAFF
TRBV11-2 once CASSTGWGSYEQYF
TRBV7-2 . CASSLGPGLAVETQYF
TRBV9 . CASSVELAGEGTGELFF
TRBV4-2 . CASSQDGEREGEKLFF
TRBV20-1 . CSASASGRAYEQYF
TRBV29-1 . CSVEEGQGFYGYTF
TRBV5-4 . CASSLGTSNTGELFF
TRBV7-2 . CASSLVQGVETQYF
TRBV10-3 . CAINNRAQETQYF
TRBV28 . CASRPQRGGYNEQFF
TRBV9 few CASSSTGRSSYNEQFF
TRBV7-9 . CASSFSGRREETQYF
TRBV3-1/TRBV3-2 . CASSQGPYEQYF
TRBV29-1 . CSVGEMPQETQYF
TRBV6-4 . CASSPDRDNEQFF
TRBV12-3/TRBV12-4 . CASSRRVGGYTF
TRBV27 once CASRPGQGFFGYTF
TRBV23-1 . CASSQRWTGGLTVVQPQHF
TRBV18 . CASSELFRNSPLHF
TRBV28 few CASSSPASNQPQHF